The next 11 T cell receptor beta chains were all read from a single sample in a study of blood T cell repertoires in COVID-19. Clones were read by immunoSEQ multiplex PCR, and TCRdb kept only the in-frame ones, dropping some. The sample carries around 130,000 clones, approximately 84% recorded once. Sample: PBMCs or T cells enriched from blood (not recorded which). The receptors come from a woman aged 50 to 60 with acute COVID-19.

V usage is TRBV11-3 and J usage is TRBJ2-3, with a possible D match to TRBD2 (5 bases). Per the germline V gene, CDR1 is SGHNT and CDR2 is YENEEA. The CDR3 totals 19 residues. V lost 1 base and J 0 bases, leaving 20 bases between the germline ends. The CDR3 is CASSLGTPSDRFSTDTQYF. The CDR3 coding sequence is TGTGCCAGCAGCTTAGGGACTCCTTCTGACCGTTTTAGCACAGATACGCAGTATTTT.

This clone was seen a few times. The CDR3 protein is CASSPPLSFEQYF. The CDR3 coding sequence is TGTGCCAGCAGTCCTCCCCTGTCGTTCGAGCAGTACTTC. The chain recombines TRBV27 with TRBJ2-7; D unresolved. The CDR3 is made up of 13 amino acids. CDR1 is MNHEY and CDR2 is SMNVEV in the germline V gene (reference sequence). V lost 5 bases to trimming and J lost 6 bases, with 14 bases between them.

The J gene is TRBJ1-1, the V gene TRBV7-9; D is ambiguous. Germline V CDR1 and CDR2: SEHNR, FQNEAQ (reference sequence). The CDR3 spans 11 residues. V dropped 5 bases and J dropped 10 bases, with 11 bases sitting between them. The CDR3 loop is CASSMRNGAFF. The CDR3 coding sequence is TGTGCCAGCAGCATGAGGAACGGAGCTTTCTTT.

This rearrangement joins TRBV11-3 to TRBJ1-1, with D unclear. The CDR3 extends over 12 amino acids. The germline gives CDR1 SGHNT, CDR2 YENEEA. The V end lost 3 bases, the J end lost 4 bases, and 6 bases lay between the germline ends. Here the CDR3 DNA reads TGTGCCAGCAGCTTTTTCGGCACTGAAGCTTTCTTT. It translates to CASSFFGTEAFF.

The rearrangement uses TRBV5-1 and TRBJ1-4; D is perhaps TRBD1 (6 bases). The CDR3 extends over 15 amino acids. Germline V lookup: CDR1 SGHRS, CDR2 YFSETQ. V was cut by 4 bases and J by 7 bases, with 17 bases left in between. The CDR3 reads CASSTSQGLGEKLFF. The DNA of the CDR3 is TGCGCCAGCAGCACTTCACAGGGATTGGGTGAAAAACTGTTTTTT.

The chain couples TRBV15 to TRBJ2-4; D unresolved. CDR3 length equals 15 residues. The V end lost 1 base, the J end lost 0 bases, and 7 bases lay between the germline ends. Germline-derived CDR1 and CDR2 are LNHNV and YYDKDF (reference sequence). The DNA of the CDR3 is TGTGCCACCAGCAGAGCAGGCCTAGCCAAAAACATTCAGTACTTC. Its protein product is CATSRAGLAKNIQYF.

The chain employs TRBV18 and TRBJ2-7, with 8 bases matching TRBD2. Germline V CDR1 and CDR2: KGHSH, LQKENI. CDR3 length: 15 amino acids. V trimming: 3 bases; J trimming: 4 bases; junction bases outside the gene matches: 8. Written as DNA, the CDR3 is TGTGCCAGCTCACCCGCGGGGGGCGCACGGTACGAGCAGTACTTC. Protein: CASSPAGGARYEQYF.

The chain links TRBV5-1 to TRBJ2-7, with 9 bases that match TRBD1. CDR1 is SGHRS and CDR2 is YFSETQ in the germline V gene. Trimming took 4 bases from V and 6 from J; bases not matched to a gene: 14. This CDR3 contains 16 residues. This chain's CDR3 is CASSRDTGTGFREQYF. CDR3 DNA sequence: TGCGCCAGCAGCCGAGATACCGGGACAGGGTTTCGCGAGCAGTACTTC.

The genes are TRBV9 and TRBJ2-5; 7 bases match TRBD2. The CDR3 is made up of 14 amino acids. V was clipped by 0 bases and J by 3 bases; unmatched bases: 2. The V gene's germline CDR1 is SGDLS and CDR2 YYNGEE. CDR3 region: CASSVGLAEETQYF. The CDR3 DNA reads as TGTGCCAGCAGCGTAGGTCTAGCGGAAGAGACCCAGTACTTC.

The chain recombines TRBV3-1 (or the pseudogene TRBV3-2) with TRBJ1-1; the match to TRBD1 covers 7 bases. The CDR3 consists of 16 residues. Germline values: CDR1 LGHDT, CDR2 YNNKEL (reference sequence). V gave up 4 bases and J gave up 8 bases; unmatched junction bases: 16. The CDR3 here is CASSPSRQGFLAEAFF. The CDR3 DNA is TGTGCCAGCAGCCCTAGCCGACAGGGTTTCTTGGCCGAAGCTTTCTTT.

The chain joins TRBV6-2 or TRBV6-3 to TRBJ2-7; 12 nucleotides line up with TRBD2. This CDR3 has 17 residues. Germline loops: CDR1 MNHEY, CDR2 SVGEGT. Trimming cost V 4 bases and J 2 bases; bases outside gene matches: 9. The CDR3 spells CASSSTRTSGTTYEQYF. DNA for the CDR3: TGTGCCAGCAGTTCGACCAGGACTAGCGGGACCACCTACGAGCAGTACTTC.